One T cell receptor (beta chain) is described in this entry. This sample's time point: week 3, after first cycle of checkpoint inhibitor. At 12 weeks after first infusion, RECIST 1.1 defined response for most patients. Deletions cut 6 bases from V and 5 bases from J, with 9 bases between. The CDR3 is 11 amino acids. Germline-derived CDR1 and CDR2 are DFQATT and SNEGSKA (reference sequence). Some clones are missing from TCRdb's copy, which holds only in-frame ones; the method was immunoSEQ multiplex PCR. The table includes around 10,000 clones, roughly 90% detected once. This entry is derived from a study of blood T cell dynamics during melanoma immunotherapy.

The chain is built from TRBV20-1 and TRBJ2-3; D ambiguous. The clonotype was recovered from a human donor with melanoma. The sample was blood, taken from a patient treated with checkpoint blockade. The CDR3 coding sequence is TGCAGTGCCCCGGGTTTAGATACGCAGTATTTT. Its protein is CSAPGLDTQYF.